This is a list of T cell receptor beta chains from one sample in a study of blood T cells in healthy people across ages. TCRdb re-analysed the 5' RACE reads in MiXCR, keeping a single row per CDR3 protein. Of 780,000 or so distinct CDR3 sequences listed, 20% to 25% were seen once; the top ten hold approximately 4%. These data were also reused for a study on T cells of mothers and their children.

Specimen: blood. Receptor source: a boy aged 5-17 years in good health. CDR3s include the opening cysteine and the closing phenylalanine or tryptophan. The order of the fields is V gene, J gene, CDR3 protein.

TRBV13	TRBJ1-5	CASSQGKQPQHF
TRBV3-1	TRBJ2-5	CASSQVGVVQETQYF
TRBV12-3/TRBV12-4	TRBJ2-1	CASSLREVNEQFF
TRBV29-1	TRBJ2-4	CSVEDGSAGGVQYF
TRBV6-5	TRBJ2-7	CASSFLRGEQYF
TRBV20-1	TRBJ1-2	CIVTRGGGYTF
TRBV12-3/TRBV12-4	TRBJ2-1	CASSPPGPYNEQFF
TRBV19	TRBJ2-5	CASSLMGGRITRETQYF
TRBV19	TRBJ2-5	CASSIFNQETQYF
TRBV29-1	TRBJ2-4	CSVEERERAKNIQYF
TRBV20-1	TRBJ2-1	CSAPRALSYNEQFF
TRBV28	TRBJ2-5	CASSLRGVSDHEQYF
TRBV20-1	TRBJ1-5	CSATEGGQFDQPQHF
TRBV27	TRBJ1-2	CASTPTAGGLYGYTF
TRBV2	TRBJ1-1	CASSEGEAFF
TRBV27	TRBJ1-4	CASSVQGVLREKLFF
TRBV6-1	TRBJ1-2	CASSETGNYGYTF
TRBV6-2/TRBV6-3	TRBJ2-1	CASAWGYEQFF
TRBV6-2/TRBV6-3	TRBJ2-7	CASQTGAEQYF
TRBV11-2	TRBJ2-7	CASSLGHRAKPSYEQYF
TRBV7-8	TRBJ1-2	CATEGAPLYGYTF
TRBV29-1	TRBJ1-4	CSVFRATGGDEKLFF
TRBV30	TRBJ1-4	CAWSGGFNEKLFF
TRBV20-1	TRBJ2-6	CSARDVRSGANVLTF
TRBV29-1	TRBJ2-3	CSVELGVRDTQYF
TRBV7-2	TRBJ1-5	CASSPGTAGQPQHF
TRBV4-3	TRBJ2-1	CASSQEFGTTYNEQFF
TRBV19	TRBJ1-1	CASSITRNEAFF
TRBV29-1	TRBJ1-2	CSVEQYGYTF
TRBV6-2/TRBV6-3	TRBJ1-5	CASSYSNGIWPQHF